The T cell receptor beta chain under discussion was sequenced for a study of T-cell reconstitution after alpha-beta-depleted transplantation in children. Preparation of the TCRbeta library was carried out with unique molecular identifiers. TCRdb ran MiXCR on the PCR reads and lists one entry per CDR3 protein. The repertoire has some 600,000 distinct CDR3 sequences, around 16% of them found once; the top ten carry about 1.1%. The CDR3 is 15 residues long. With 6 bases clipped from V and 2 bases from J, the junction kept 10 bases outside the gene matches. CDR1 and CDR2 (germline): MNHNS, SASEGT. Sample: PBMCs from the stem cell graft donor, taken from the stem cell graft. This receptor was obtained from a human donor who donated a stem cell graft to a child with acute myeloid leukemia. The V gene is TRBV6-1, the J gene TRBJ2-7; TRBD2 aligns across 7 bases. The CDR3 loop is CASRTGAGLPYEQYF. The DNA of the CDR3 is TGTGCCAGCAGAACGGGAGCGGGGCTCCCCTACGAGCAGTACTTC.